Listed below are T cell receptor beta chains from one sample, sequenced in a study of cytotoxic CD8 clonotypes in ibrutinib-treated CLL. The data were produced by immunoSEQ multiplex PCR, yet TCRdb's version contains in-frame clones alone and is incomplete. Of 150,000 or so clones in the sample, 76% were seen once. The specimen comprised PBMCs, sampled after 24 months of ibrutinib treatment. The receptors here all came from a human donor with chronic lymphocytic leukemia. CDR3s include the opening cysteine and the closing phenylalanine or tryptophan. The D gene is left open where the match is weak. Part of the rows lack a size; the others show once, few, many or a class for expanded clones.

length,J,D,size,V,CDR3,DNA
15,TRBJ2-5,NA,NA,TRBV6-1,CASSEALGRAETQYF,TGTGCCAGCAGTGAAGCGCTGGGACGAGCAGAGACCCAGTACTTC
13,TRBJ2-3,NA,NA,TRBV12-5,CASAYQAGDTQYF,TGTGCTAGTGCCTACCAGGCCGGGGATACGCAGTATTTT
13,TRBJ1-5,TRBD1,NA,TRBV10-3,CAIGTGHGQPQHF,TGTGCCATCGGGACAGGGCATGGTCAGCCCCAGCATTTT
14,TRBJ2-4,NA,NA,TRBV13,CASSPTTTGGIQYF,TGTGCCAGCAGCCCAACAACTACAGGAGGCATTCAGTACTTC
13,TRBJ2-7,NA,once,TRBV29-1,CSVEGQGSSEQYF,TGCAGCGTTGAAGGTCAGGGATCCTCCGAGCAGTACTTC
13,TRBJ2-5,NA,NA,TRBV9,CASSAPGGGTQYF,TGTGCCAGCAGCGCCCCGGGTGGGGGGACCCAGTACTTC
15,TRBJ2-1,NA,NA,TRBV19,CASTINWASYNEQFF,TGTGCCAGTACCATTAACTGGGCCTCCTACAATGAGCAGTTCTTC
16,TRBJ2-7,TRBD1,NA,TRBV5-1,CASSLDSTGSSYEQYF,TGCGCCAGCAGCCTGGACTCGACAGGGAGCTCCTACGAGCAGTACTTC
13,TRBJ1-1,NA,NA,TRBV30,CAWSGGLKAEAFF,TGTGCCTGGAGTGGGGGCCTTAAGGCTGAAGCTTTCTTT
12,TRBJ2-5,NA,NA,TRBV5-1,CASSLGMETQYF,TGCGCCAGCAGCTTGGGTATGGAGACCCAGTACTTC
15,TRBJ1-3,NA,NA,TRBV19,CASSSRRSSGNTIYF,TGTGCCAGTAGTTCCCGGAGGAGCTCTGGAAACACCATATATTTT
13,TRBJ1-5,NA,NA,TRBV6-6,CASSHRSNQPQHF,TGTGCCAGCAGCCACCGATCCAATCAGCCCCAGCATTTT
11,TRBJ1-1,NA,NA,TRBV6-5,CATNRNTEAFF,TGTGCCACCAACAGGAACACTGAAGCTTTCTTT
13,TRBJ1-1,NA,NA,TRBV28,CASSFRTNTEAFF,TGTGCCAGCAGTTTCCGTACGAACACTGAAGCTTTCTTT
14,TRBJ1-5,NA,few,TRBV28,CASSPRGSYQPQHF,TGTGCCAGCAGTCCGAGGGGTTCTTATCAGCCCCAGCATTTT
15,TRBJ1-1,TRBD1,NA,TRBV10-3,CAISPAPRGDTEAFF,TGTGCCATCAGTCCCGCCCCCAGGGGGGACACTGAAGCTTTCTTT
15,TRBJ2-5,TRBD1,NA,TRBV5-4,CASTFRTGAGETQYF,TGTGCCAGCACCTTCCGGACAGGGGCGGGAGAGACCCAGTACTTC
12,TRBJ2-7,NA,NA,TRBV30,CAWSVGGYEQYF,TGTGCCTGGAGTGTGGGAGGTTACGAGCAGTACTTC
13,TRBJ1-1,NA,NA,TRBV5-1,CASSLGTDTEAFF,TGCGCCAGCAGCTTGGGGACTGACACTGAAGCTTTCTTT
19,TRBJ2-6,NA,NA,TRBV19,CASSLWNQGFGSGANVLTF,TGTGCCAGTAGTTTGTGGAACCAGGGTTTTGGCTCTGGGGCCAACGTCCTGACTTTC
15,TRBJ1-5,TRBD1,NA,TRBV18,CASSLDRDRGQPQHF,TGTGCCAGCTCCCTGGACAGGGACCGGGGGCAGCCCCAGCATTTT
15,TRBJ2-6,TRBD1,NA,TRBV7-3,CASRSGGSGANVLTF,TGTGCCAGCAGGTCAGGGGGCTCTGGGGCCAACGTCCTGACTTTC
15,TRBJ1-1,TRBD1,NA,TRBV2,CASSEGSGGRTEAFF,TGTGCCAGCAGTGAGGGCTCAGGGGGGCGGACTGAAGCTTTCTTT
16,TRBJ2-3,TRBD2,NA,TRBV2,CASSRGGAVSTDTQYF,TGTGCCAGCAGCCGGGGGGGGGCCGTTAGCACAGATACGCAGTATTTT
14,TRBJ2-2,NA,NA,TRBV5-1,CASSTASGTGELFF,TGCGCCAGCAGCACGGCGTCGGGCACCGGGGAGCTGTTTTTT
16,TRBJ2-2,TRBD1,NA,TRBV7-9,CASRGRGQGNTGELFF,TGTGCCAGCAGGGGCAGGGGACAGGGCAACACCGGGGAGCTGTTTTTT
15,TRBJ2-3,NA,NA,TRBV7-8,CASSLEVAWEDTQYF,TGTGCCAGCAGCTTAGAGGTAGCGTGGGAAGATACGCAGTATTTT
12,TRBJ2-7,TRBD1,NA,TRBV23-1,CQWDRGPYEQYF,TGCCAGTGGGACAGGGGGCCATACGAGCAGTACTTC
13,TRBJ1-1,NA,many,TRBV28,CASSLPGPNEAFF,TGTGCCAGCAGTTTACCGGGACCTAACGAAGCTTTCTTT
16,TRBJ2-5,NA,NA,TRBV27,CASSFGTPRGQETQYF,TGTGCCAGCAGTTTTGGGACTCCTAGGGGCCAAGAGACCCAGTACTTC
18,TRBJ2-7,NA,NA,TRBV7-9,CASSPRGQARRGAYEQYF,TGTGCCAGCAGCCCCCGCGGACAGGCCCGCCGGGGGGCCTACGAGCAGTACTTC
13,TRBJ2-1,NA,NA,TRBV2,CASSGRAYNEQFF,TGTGCCAGCAGTGGGCGGGCGTACAATGAGCAGTTCTTC
15,TRBJ1-2,NA,few,TRBV27,CASTGGGGANYGYTF,TGTGCCAGCACCGGGGGGGGCGGCGCCAACTATGGCTACACCTTC
15,TRBJ1-2,NA,medium-sized,TRBV11-2,CASSLAPGWRYGYTF,TGTGCCAGCAGCTTGGCCCCGGGGTGGCGGTATGGCTACACCTTC
14,TRBJ2-1,NA,few,TRBV6-5,CASSSRGVNNEQFF,TGTGCCAGCAGTTCCCGCGGAGTGAACAATGAGCAGTTCTTC
14,TRBJ2-7,NA,NA,TRBV18,CASSPSGPSAEQYF,TGTGCCAGCTCACCCAGTGGCCCCTCGGCGGAGCAGTACTTC
17,TRBJ2-1,TRBD2,NA,TRBV5-1,CATRGGLAGDSYNEQFF,TGCGCCACTCGTGGGGGACTAGCGGGGGATTCCTACAATGAGCAGTTCTTC
18,TRBJ2-1,TRBD2,NA,TRBV18,CASSPPPGRASFYNEQFF,TGTGCCAGCTCACCACCCCCCGGGAGGGCCTCGTTCTACAATGAGCAGTTCTTC
15,TRBJ1-2,NA,NA,TRBV7-3,CASSARGVGPHGYTF,TGTGCCAGCAGCGCCCGGGGGGTAGGCCCTCATGGCTACACCTTC
15,TRBJ2-3,NA,NA,TRBV7-6,CASSSTGRATDTQYF,TGTGCCAGCAGCTCGACAGGTCGTGCCACAGATACGCAGTATTTT
16,TRBJ2-2,TRBD1,NA,TRBV7-4,CASSLRQGAPTGELFF,TGTGCCAGCAGCTTGCGACAGGGGGCACCCACCGGGGAGCTGTTTTTT
15,TRBJ1-1,NA,few,TRBV18,CASSPRSGADTEAFF,TGTGCCAGCTCACCCAGGTCTGGGGCGGACACTGAAGCTTTCTTT
13,TRBJ1-1,NA,NA,TRBV10-3,CAISGQEGSEAFF,TGTGCCATCAGTGGGCAGGAGGGATCTGAAGCTTTCTTT
11,TRBJ2-3,NA,NA,TRBV10-3,CAMGSTDTQYF,TGTGCCATGGGGAGCACAGATACGCAGTATTTT
14,TRBJ2-7,NA,NA,TRBV6-5,CASSSLTPGYEQYF,TGTGCCAGCAGTTCTCTAACCCCGGGATACGAGCAGTACTTC
16,TRBJ2-3,NA,NA,TRBV11-2,CASSTEDWRAPGTQYF,TGTGCCAGCAGCACTGAAGACTGGCGGGCCCCAGGGACGCAGTATTTT
12,TRBJ2-7,TRBD1,NA,TRBV7-8,CASSPRGGTGGF,TGTGCCAGCAGCCCCAGGGGGGGGACAGGGGGCTTC
14,TRBJ2-4,TRBD1,once,TRBV7-9,CASSFGTDKNIQYF,TGTGCCAGCAGCTTTGGGACAGACAAAAACATTCAGTACTTC
14,TRBJ2-5,NA,few,TRBV7-2,CASSLAWGPETQYF,TGTGCCAGCAGCTTAGCGTGGGGGCCGGAGACCCAGTACTTC
13,TRBJ1-2,NA,NA,TRBV9,CASSVATGYGYTF,TGTGCCAGCAGCGTAGCTACGGGCTATGGCTACACCTTC
14,TRBJ2-7,TRBD2,NA,TRBV19,CASRLAGDFPEQYF,TGTGCCAGCCGACTAGCGGGAGATTTCCCCGAGCAGTACTTC
13,TRBJ2-3,NA,once,TRBV10-3,CAIAWATADTQYF,TGTGCCATCGCGTGGGCTACAGCAGATACGCAGTATTTT
14,TRBJ2-7,NA,NA,TRBV6-5,CASSYSGFGYEQYF,TGTGCCAGCAGTTATTCGGGGTTTGGCTACGAGCAGTACTTC
13,TRBJ1-4,NA,NA,TRBV19,CASSGRINEKLFF,TGTGCCAGTAGTGGGCGAATTAATGAAAAACTGTTTTTT
14,TRBJ2-3,NA,NA,TRBV6-5,CASRGPFEGDTQYF,TGTGCCAGCAGGGGACCCTTTGAGGGGGATACGCAGTATTTT
14,TRBJ2-7,NA,NA,TRBV19,CASSIAGADYEQYF,TGTGCCAGTAGTATAGCGGGGGCGGATTACGAGCAGTACTTC
16,TRBJ1-6,TRBD1,NA,TRBV19,CASSTRDRGYNSPLHF,TGTGCCAGTAGTACCCGGGACAGGGGCTATAATTCACCCCTCCACTTT
13,TRBJ1-1,TRBD1,NA,TRBV10-3,CATGTAQNTEAFF,TGTGCCACCGGGACAGCTCAGAACACTGAAGCTTTCTTT
15,TRBJ1-6,NA,few,TRBV19,CASNVPGSYNSPLHF,TGTGCCAGTAATGTCCCAGGATCCTATAATTCACCCCTCCACTTT